This T cell receptor beta chain is from a study of cytomegalovirus exposure and HLA in healthy donors. Trimming removed 0 bases from V and 1 base from J; junction bases left unmatched: 7. CDR1 LGHNA and CDR2 YSLEER come from the germline V gene. The CDR3 sequence is 17 residues long. A few counts support this clone. The PCR made use of 60 Vbeta and 13 Jbeta primers. Clones were sequenced by immunoSEQ multiplex PCR, and TCRdb holds only the in-frame ones, with some missing. The table lists around 190,000 clones, around three quarters of them singletons. This TCR came from a woman in her 30s in good health and CMV-seropositive. V and J are TRBV4-3 and TRBJ2-3; 7 bases align to TRBD2. The sequenced material came from PBMCs. The CDR3 nucleotides read TGCGCCAGCAGCCAAGATCTGGGCGGGAGTGGCACAGATACGCAGTATTTT. Amino acids: CASSQDLGGSGTDTQYF.